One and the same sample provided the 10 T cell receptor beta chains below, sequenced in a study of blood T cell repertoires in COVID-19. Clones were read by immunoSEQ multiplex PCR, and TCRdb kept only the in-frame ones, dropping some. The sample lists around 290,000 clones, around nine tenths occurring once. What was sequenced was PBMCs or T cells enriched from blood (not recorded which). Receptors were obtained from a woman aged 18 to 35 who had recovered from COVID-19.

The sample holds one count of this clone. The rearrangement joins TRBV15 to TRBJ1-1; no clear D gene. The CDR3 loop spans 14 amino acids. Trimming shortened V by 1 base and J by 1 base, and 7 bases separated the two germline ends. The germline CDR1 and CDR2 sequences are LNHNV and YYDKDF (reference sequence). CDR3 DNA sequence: TGTGCCACCAGCAGAGTCGTCGGGAACACTGAAGCTTTCTTT. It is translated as CATSRVVGNTEAFF.

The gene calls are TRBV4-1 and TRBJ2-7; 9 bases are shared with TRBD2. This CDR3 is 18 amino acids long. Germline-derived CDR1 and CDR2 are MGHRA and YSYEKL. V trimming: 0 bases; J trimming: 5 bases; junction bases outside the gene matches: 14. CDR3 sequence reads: CASSQDRAGPSGMHEQYF. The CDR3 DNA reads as TGCGCCAGCAGCCAAGATCGGGCAGGGCCTAGCGGGATGCACGAGCAGTACTTC.

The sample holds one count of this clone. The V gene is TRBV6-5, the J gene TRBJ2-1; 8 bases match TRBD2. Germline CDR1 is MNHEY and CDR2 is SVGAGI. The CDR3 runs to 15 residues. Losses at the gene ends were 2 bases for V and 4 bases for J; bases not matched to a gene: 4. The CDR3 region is CASSYGTGGYNEQFF. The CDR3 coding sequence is TGTGCCAGCAGTTACGGGACGGGAGGGTACAATGAGCAGTTCTTC.

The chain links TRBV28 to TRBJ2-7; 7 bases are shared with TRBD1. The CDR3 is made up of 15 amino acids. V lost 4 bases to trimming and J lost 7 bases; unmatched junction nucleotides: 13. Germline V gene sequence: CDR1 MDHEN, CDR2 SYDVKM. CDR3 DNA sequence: TGTGCCAGCAGTTCGATTGACAGGGCCCTAGGTGAGCAGTACTTC. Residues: CASSSIDRALGEQYF.

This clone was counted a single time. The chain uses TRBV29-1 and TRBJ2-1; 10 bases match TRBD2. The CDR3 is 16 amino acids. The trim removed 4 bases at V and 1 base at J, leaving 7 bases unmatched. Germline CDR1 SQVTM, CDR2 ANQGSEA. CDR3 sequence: CSVVPLAGESYNEQFF. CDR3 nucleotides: TGCAGCGTTGTTCCCCTAGCGGGAGAGTCCTACAATGAGCAGTTCTTC.

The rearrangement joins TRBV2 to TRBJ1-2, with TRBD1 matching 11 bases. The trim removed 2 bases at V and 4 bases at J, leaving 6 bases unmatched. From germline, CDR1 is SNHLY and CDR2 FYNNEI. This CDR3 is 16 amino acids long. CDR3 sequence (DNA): TGTGCCAGCAGTGAACCTAGGACAGGGGGCGGCTATGGCTACACCTTC. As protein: CASSEPRTGGGYGYTF.

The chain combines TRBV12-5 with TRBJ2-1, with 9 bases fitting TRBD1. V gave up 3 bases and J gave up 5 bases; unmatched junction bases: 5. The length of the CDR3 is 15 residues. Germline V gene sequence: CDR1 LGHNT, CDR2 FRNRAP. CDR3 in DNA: TGTGCTAGTGGTTTTGGGACAGGGATCAACAATGAGCAGTTCTTC. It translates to CASGFGTGINNEQFF.

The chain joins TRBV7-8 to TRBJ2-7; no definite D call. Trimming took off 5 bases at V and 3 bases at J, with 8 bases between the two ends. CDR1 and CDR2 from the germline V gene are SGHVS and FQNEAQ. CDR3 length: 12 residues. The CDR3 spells CASSPTVYEQYF. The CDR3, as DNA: TGTGCCAGCAGCCCGACTGTCTACGAGCAGTACTTC.

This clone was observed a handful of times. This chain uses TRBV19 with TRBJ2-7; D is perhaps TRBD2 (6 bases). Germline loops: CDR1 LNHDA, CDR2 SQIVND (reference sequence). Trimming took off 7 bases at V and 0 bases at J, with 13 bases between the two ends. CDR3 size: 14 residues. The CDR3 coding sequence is TGTGCCAGTAACCCCGGGACTCGCTCCTACGAGCAGTACTTC. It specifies CASNPGTRSYEQYF.

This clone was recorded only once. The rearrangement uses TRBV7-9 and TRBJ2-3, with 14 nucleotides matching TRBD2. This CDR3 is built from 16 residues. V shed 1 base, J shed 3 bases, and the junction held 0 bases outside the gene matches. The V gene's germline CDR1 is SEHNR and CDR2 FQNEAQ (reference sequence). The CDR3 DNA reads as TGTGCCAGCAGCTTAGGACTAGCGGGAGGGACAGATACGCAGTATTTT. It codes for CASSLGLAGGTDTQYF.